This TCR beta chain originates from a study of response to subunit inactivated influenza vaccine. TCRdb recomputed calls from the RT-PCR reads with MiXCR, one row per CDR3 protein. The data contain 500,000 to 600,000 distinct CDR3 sequences, approximately 15% of them singletons. On this clonotype: Its specificity is unknown.

Findings of the study overall: Each seasonal influenza vaccination, the authors suggested, recruits few new T cells.

Sequences were derived from CD4+ T cells sorted from PBMCs, sampled approximately 25 months after vaccination. The clonotype originates from a man between 50 and 75 years old who received an inactivated influenza vaccine.

The CDR3 protein is CSAKTGKSSYEQYF. CDR3 coding DNA: TGCAGTGCTAAGACAGGGAAGAGCTCCTACGAGCAGTACTTC. The V gene is TRBV20-1, the J gene TRBJ2-7; 7 bases are a match to TRBD1. The CDR3 loop spans 14 amino acids. V lost 4 bases to trimming and J lost 0 bases; unmatched junction nucleotides: 6. The germline V gene encodes CDR1 DFQATT and CDR2 SNEGSKA (reference sequence).